The 23 T cell receptor beta chains given below trace back to one sample, sequenced in a study of tumor and adjacent non-tumor tissue in lung cancer. RNA was extracted from bulk tissue without any cell sorting. TCRbeta libraries were built with three rounds of nested PCR, modified from ARM-PCR. Via MiXCR, TCRdb re-called the multiplex PCR reads, giving one row per CDR3 protein. The repertoire holds about 140,000 distinct CDR3 sequences, approximately 64% seen once, with 15% to 20% in the top ten. Material: lung tumor tissue. The receptors here all came from a man aged 55-75 years with small cell lung cancer.

This clonotype has more than one count but fewer than ten. A much larger clone lies a single base off, so this may be a read error. V and J are TRBV6-1 and TRBJ1-5, with 7 nucleotides matching TRBD1. The ends lost 5 bases at V and 6 bases at J; junction bases unmatched: 13. Per germline, CDR1 MNHNS and CDR2 SASEGT. The CDR3 extends over 16 amino acids. The CDR3 sequence: CASSKIVGGGGQPQHF. CDR3 nucleotides: TGTGCCAGCAGTAAAATCGTAGGGGGCGGTGGTCAGCCCCAGCATTTT.

A word on this clonotype: A read error may produce the germline difference seen at one junction end. The V and J genes are TRBV11-3 and TRBJ2-2; D is ambiguous. There are 13 residues in the CDR3. CDR1 SGHNT and CDR2 YENEEA come from the germline V gene. The CDR3, as DNA: TGTGCCATCAGCTTAGGAGCCGGCGGGGAGCTGTTTTTT. The encoded protein is CAISLGAGGELFF. Drawing the rest from reference TRBV11-3 and TRBJ2-2, the complete variable domain is EAGVVQSPRYKIIEKKQPVAFWCNPISGHNTLYWYLQNLGQGPELLIRYENEEAVDDSQLPKDRFSAERLKGVDSTLKIQPAELGDSAVYLCAISLGAGGELFFGEGSRLTVL.

Concerning this clonotype: Since a much larger clone is just one base distant, this may be a read error. The final CDR3 position lacks the conserved phenylalanine or tryptophan, pointing to a likely read error. This chain links TRBV29-1 with TRBJ2-3, with 12 nucleotides matching TRBD2. From germline, CDR1 is SQVTM and CDR2 ANQGSEA. The ends lost 3 bases at V and 6 bases at J; junction bases unmatched: 4. CDR3 length: 14 residues. The CDR3 DNA reads TGCAGCGTTGAGACTAGCGGGAGATCGGATACGCAGTATTTG. This encodes CSVETSGRSDTQYL.

This chain connects TRBV11-2 to TRBJ2-7; D may be TRBD1 (5 bases). V gave up 7 bases and J gave up 3 bases, with 16 bases separating them. The CDR3 totals 14 residues. Germline V gene data show CDR1 as SGHAT and CDR2 as FQNNGV. In DNA, the CDR3 is TGTGCCAGCACCCAGGGCACCTTTCGCTACGAGCAGTACGTC. Translating gives CASTQGTFRYEQYV.

As concerns this clonotype: A read error is possible here, since a much larger clone lies one base away. The chain combines TRBV20-1 with TRBJ2-4, with TRBD2 as a possible D gene (5 bases). CDR1 and CDR2 from the germline V gene are DFQATT and SNEGSKA (reference sequence). There are 17 residues in the CDR3. The CDR3 reads CGAKSLGREWAKNIQYF. CDR3 sequence (DNA): TGCGGTGCTAAGAGCCTCGGTCGGGAATGGGCCAAAAACATTCAGTACTTC.

Remarks on this clonotype: At one end the junction does not follow the germline gene, possibly because of a read error. This chain uses TRBV12-3 or TRBV12-4 with TRBJ2-1; D is ambiguous. The CDR3 length is 15 residues. The CDR3, as DNA: TGTGCCAGCAGTCTTACTGGGGATTCCTACTATGAGCAGTTCTTC. Its protein is CASSLTGDSYYEQFF.

Regarding this clonotype: Relative to the germline gene, one junction end is altered; a read error may explain this. The chain links TRBV20-1 to TRBJ2-3, with no clear D. The CDR3 runs 14 residues. Germline-derived CDR1 and CDR2 are DFQATT and SNEGSKA (reference sequence). The CDR3 nucleotides read TGCAATGCTGCGCTAGTCGAGGTCACAGATACGCAGTATTTT. Translated, it gives CNAALVEVTDTQYF.

As to this clonotype: A much larger clone sits a single nucleotide away, making a read error possible. The V gene is TRBV6-6, the J gene TRBJ1-5; TRBD1 matches at 8 bases. Per germline, CDR1 MNHNY and CDR2 SVGAGI (reference sequence). This CDR3 is built from 14 residues. The CDR3 DNA is TGTGCCAGCAGACCACAGGGGGGCAATCAGTCCCAGCATTTT. Translation gives CASRPQGGNQSQHF.

The chain joins TRBV11-2 to TRBJ2-1, with D unresolved. The CDR3 sequence is 13 residues long. CDR1 SGHAT and CDR2 FQNNGV come from the germline V gene. V lost 9 bases and J 5 bases, leaving 14 bases between the germline ends. Here the CDR3 DNA reads TGTGCCAGTAGTTCCGTGCTCAACAATGAGCAGTTCTTC. Translated: CASSSVLNNEQFF. Combining the CDR3 with reference TRBV11-2 and TRBJ2-1 gives the whole variable domain EAGVAQSPRYKIIEKRQSVAFWCNPISGHATLYWYQQILGQGPKLLIQFQNNGVVDDSQLPKDRFSAERLKGVDSTLKIQPAKLEDSAVYLCASSSVLNNEQFFGPGTRLTVL.

There are a few counts of this clonotype. For the CDR3, the DNA is TGCAGTGCTAGAGATCCCCTCAGGGAGGGCTCCTATAATTCACCCCTCCACTTT. Translated, it gives CSARDPLREGSYNSPLHF. This chain links TRBV20-1 with TRBJ1-6, with D tentatively TRBD1 (5 bases). V lost 0 bases, J lost 0 bases, and 15 bases lay in between. The germline V gene encodes CDR1 DFQATT and CDR2 SNEGSKA (reference sequence). This CDR3 comprises 18 residues.

With respect to this clonotype: The junction departs from the called germline gene at one end, perhaps through a read error. The chain recombines TRBV11-2 with TRBJ2-2, with D perhaps assigned TRBD1 or TRBD2 (5 bases each). The CDR3 length is 16 residues. Per the germline V gene, CDR1 is SGHAT and CDR2 is FQNNGV. In DNA, the CDR3 is TGTGCAAGCAGCTTAGATTGGAGAGGGGCCACCGGAGAGCTGTTTTTT. Its protein is CASSLDWRGATGELFF.

This clonotype has at least ten counts. The chain employs TRBV4-1 and TRBJ2-1; TRBD2 matches 15 bases. This CDR3 has 17 residues. Per the germline V gene, CDR1 is MGHRA and CDR2 is YSYEKL. V was clipped by 3 bases and J by 12 bases; unmatched bases: 12. The CDR3 sequence is CASSHERGLAGGEGQFF. CDR3 bases: TGCGCCAGCAGCCACGAGAGGGGACTAGCGGGAGGCGAAGGGCAGTTCTTC.

This clonotype has at least ten counts. The chain links TRBV7-8 to TRBJ2-4; D possibly corresponds to TRBD1 (5 bases). The CDR3 covers 12 residues. CDR1 and CDR2 (germline): SGHVS, FQNEAQ. The V end lost 3 bases, the J end lost 9 bases, and 9 bases lay between the germline ends. CDR3 nucleotides: TGTGCCAGCAGCTTGGACCAGGGCATTCAGTACTTC. It is translated as CASSLDQGIQYF.

This clonotype was observed at least ten times. The V and J genes are TRBV5-5 and TRBJ2-4; 8 bases are a match to TRBD2. The CDR3 covers 15 residues. The V gene end was trimmed by 4 bases and the J gene end by 3 bases; junction bases not matched to a gene: 6. Germline values: CDR1 SGHKS, CDR2 YYEKEE (reference sequence). CDR3 DNA sequence: TGTGCCAGCAGCGGGGGCGGGGGGCACAAAAACATTCAGTACTTC. Protein product: CASSGGGGHKNIQYF.

This clonotype turned up a few times. The chain couples TRBV29-1 to TRBJ2-5, with a possible D match to TRBD2 (5 bases). Trimming pared 2 bases from V and 5 bases from J, leaving 12 bases between. The CDR3 extends over 13 amino acids. The V gene's germline CDR1 is SQVTM and CDR2 ANQGSEA. The CDR3 region has the DNA TGCAGCGTTGAAACCTCGCCGGGGGAGACCCAGTACTTC. This codes for CSVETSPGETQYF. Combining the CDR3 with reference TRBV29-1 and TRBJ2-5 gives the whole variable domain SAVISQKPSRDICQRGTSLTIQCQVDSQVTMMFWYRQQPGQSLTLIATANQGSEATYESGFVIDKFPISRPNLTFSTLTVSNMSPEDSSIYLCSVETSPGETQYFGPGTRLLVL.

This clonotype was seen only a few times. The V gene is TRBV4-1, the J gene TRBJ2-7; D remains unclear. There are 12 residues in the CDR3. V gave up 0 bases and J gave up 6 bases, with 6 bases separating them. CDR1 and CDR2 (germline): MGHRA, YSYEKL. CDR3 loop: CASSQDFAEQYF. In nucleotides, the CDR3 is TGCGCCAGCAGCCAAGATTTTGCCGAGCAGTACTTC.

The gene calls are TRBV12-3 or TRBV12-4 and TRBJ1-4; no clear D. V was pared by 6 bases and J by 4 bases, with 15 bases between. The CDR3 is made up of 15 amino acids. For the CDR3, the DNA is TGTGCCAGCAGGGATAATTCAGTTGATAATGAAAAACTGTTTTTT. Encoded protein: CASRDNSVDNEKLFF.

The chain couples TRBV6-5 to TRBJ1-2; D call uncertain. V lost 7 bases and J 7 bases, leaving 13 bases between the germline ends. Germline CDR1 MNHEY, CDR2 SVGAGI. This CDR3 comprises 12 residues. The DNA of the CDR3 is TGTGCCAGCACCCGCGCTCGGGCTGGCTACACCTTC. It yields the protein CASTRARAGYTF.

In this sample, this clonotype turned up once. This chain connects TRBV11-3 to TRBJ1-1, with D perhaps matching TRBD1 (6 bases). The CDR3 contains 16 residues. The germline V gene has CDR1 SGHNT and CDR2 YENEEA. Trimming removed 5 bases from V and 6 bases from J, with 22 bases in between. This CDR3 is CASSKHTGNFDPEAFF. Written as DNA, the CDR3 is TGTGCCAGCAGCAAGCACACAGGGAATTTCGATCCTGAAGCTTTCTTT. Drawing the rest from reference TRBV11-3 and TRBJ1-1, the complete variable domain is EAGVVQSPRYKIIEKKQPVAFWCNPISGHNTLYWYLQNLGQGPELLIRYENEEAVDDSQLPKDRFSAERLKGVDSTLKIQPAELGDSAVYLCASSKHTGNFDPEAFFGQGTRLTVV.

This clonotype was picked up a small number of times. A read error may explain this, as a much larger clone is one base away. The chain recombines TRBV29-1 with TRBJ2-3, with 10 positions matching TRBD2. Germline trimming cut 1 base from V and 4 bases from J; bases unmatched to any gene: 11. The CDR3 covers 17 residues. Germline lookup yields CDR1 SQVTM and CDR2 ANQGSEA. The CDR3 loop reads CSVEGLAGVGSSDTQYF. For the CDR3, the DNA is TGCAGCGTTGAAGGGCTAGCGGGAGTCGGCAGCTCAGATACGCAGTATTTT.

A note on this clonotype: A read error is possible here, since a much larger clone lies one base away. This chain links TRBV6-6 with TRBJ2-3, with D perhaps TRBD1 (5 bases). CDR3 size: 15 residues. The germline V gene has CDR1 MNHNY and CDR2 SVGAGI (reference sequence). CDR3 nucleotides: TGTGCCAGCCGTTACCTCGCAGGGCGGTGGGATACGCAGTATTTT. Translated: CASRYLAGRWDTQYF.

About this clonotype: The junction shows a germline mismatch at one end, possibly a read error. V is TRBV11-2 and J is TRBJ1-4; D is ambiguous. The CDR3 runs 15 residues. Germline V lookup: CDR1 SGHAT, CDR2 FQNNGV. The CDR3 DNA sequence: TGTGCCAACAGCTTACAACGGGGAACTAATGAAAAACTGTTTTTT. Encoded protein: CANSLQRGTNEKLFF.

This clonotype came up once. The CDR3 ends on some other residue instead of the conserved phenylalanine or tryptophan, so this is likely a read error. The rearrangement joins TRBV11-1 to TRBJ2-1; weak D call: TRBD2 (5 bases). Germline CDR1 reads SGHAT; CDR2 reads FQDESV (reference sequence). The length of the CDR3 is 14 residues. Trimming took 4 bases from V and 8 from J, leaving 15 bases between them. CDR3 DNA sequence: TGTGCCAGCAGCTCGCACCTTAGCGTCGATGAGCAGTTCATC. Protein sequence: CASSSHLSVDEQFI.